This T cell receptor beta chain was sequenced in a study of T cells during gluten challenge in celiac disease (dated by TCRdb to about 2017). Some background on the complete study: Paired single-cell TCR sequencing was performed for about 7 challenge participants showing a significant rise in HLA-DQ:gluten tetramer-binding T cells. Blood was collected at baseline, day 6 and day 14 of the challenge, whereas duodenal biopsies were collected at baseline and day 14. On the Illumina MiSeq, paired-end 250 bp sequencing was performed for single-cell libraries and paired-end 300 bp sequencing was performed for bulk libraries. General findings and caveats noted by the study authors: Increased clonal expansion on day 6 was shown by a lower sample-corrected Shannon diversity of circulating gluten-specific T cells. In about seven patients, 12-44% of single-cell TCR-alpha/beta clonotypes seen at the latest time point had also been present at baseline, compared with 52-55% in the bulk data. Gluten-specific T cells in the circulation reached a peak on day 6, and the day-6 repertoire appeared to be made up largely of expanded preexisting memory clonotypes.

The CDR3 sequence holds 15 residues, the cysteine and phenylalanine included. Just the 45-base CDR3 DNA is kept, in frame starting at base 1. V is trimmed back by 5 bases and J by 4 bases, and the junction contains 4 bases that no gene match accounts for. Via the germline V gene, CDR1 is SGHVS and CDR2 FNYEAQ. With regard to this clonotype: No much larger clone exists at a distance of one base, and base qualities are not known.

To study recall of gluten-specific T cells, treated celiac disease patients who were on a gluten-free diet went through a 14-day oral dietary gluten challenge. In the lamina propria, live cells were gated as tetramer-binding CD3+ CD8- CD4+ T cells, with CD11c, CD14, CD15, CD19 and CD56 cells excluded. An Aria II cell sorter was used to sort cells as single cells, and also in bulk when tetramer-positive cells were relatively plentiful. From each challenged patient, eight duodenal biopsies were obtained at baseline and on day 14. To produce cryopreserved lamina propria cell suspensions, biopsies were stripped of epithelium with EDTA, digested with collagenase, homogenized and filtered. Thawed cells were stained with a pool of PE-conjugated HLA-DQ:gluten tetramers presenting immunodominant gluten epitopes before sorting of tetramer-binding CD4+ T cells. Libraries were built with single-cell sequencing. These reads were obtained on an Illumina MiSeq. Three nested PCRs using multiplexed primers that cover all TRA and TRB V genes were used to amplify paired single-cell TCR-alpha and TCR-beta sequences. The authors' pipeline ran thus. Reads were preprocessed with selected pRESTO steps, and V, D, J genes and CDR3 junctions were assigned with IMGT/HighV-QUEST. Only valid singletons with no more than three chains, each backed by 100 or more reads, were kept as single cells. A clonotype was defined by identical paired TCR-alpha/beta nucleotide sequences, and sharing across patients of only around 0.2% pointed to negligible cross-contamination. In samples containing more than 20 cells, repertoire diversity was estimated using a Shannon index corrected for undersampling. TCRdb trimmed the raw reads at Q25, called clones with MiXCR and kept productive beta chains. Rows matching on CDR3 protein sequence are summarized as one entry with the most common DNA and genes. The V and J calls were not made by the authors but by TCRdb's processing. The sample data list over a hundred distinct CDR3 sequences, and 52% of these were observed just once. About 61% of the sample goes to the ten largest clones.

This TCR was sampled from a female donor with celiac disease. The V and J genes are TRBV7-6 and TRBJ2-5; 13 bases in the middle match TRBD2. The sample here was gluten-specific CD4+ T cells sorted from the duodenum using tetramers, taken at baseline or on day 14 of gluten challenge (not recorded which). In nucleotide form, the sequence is TGTGCCAGCAGCCTACTAGCGGGAGGGCCAGAGACCCAGTACTTC. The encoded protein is CASSLLAGGPETQYF.